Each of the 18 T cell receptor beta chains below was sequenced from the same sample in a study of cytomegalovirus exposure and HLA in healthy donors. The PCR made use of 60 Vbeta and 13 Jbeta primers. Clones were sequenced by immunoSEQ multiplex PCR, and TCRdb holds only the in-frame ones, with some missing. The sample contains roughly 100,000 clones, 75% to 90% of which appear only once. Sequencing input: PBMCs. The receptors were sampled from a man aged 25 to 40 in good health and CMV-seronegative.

CDR3 sequence (DNA): TGCGCCAGCAGTTACGGACAGGGGAGTTATTACGAGCAGTACTTC. As protein: CASSYGQGSYYEQYF. The V call is TRBV5-1, the J call TRBJ2-7, with TRBD1 matching 9 bases. V was clipped by 5 bases and J by 4 bases; unmatched bases: 10. Germline CDR1 and CDR2: SGHRS and YFSETQ. This CDR3 has 15 amino acids.

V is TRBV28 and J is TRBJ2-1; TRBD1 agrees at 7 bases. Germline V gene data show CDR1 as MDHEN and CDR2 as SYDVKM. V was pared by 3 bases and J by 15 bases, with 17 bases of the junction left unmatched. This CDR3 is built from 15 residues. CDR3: CASSLAAGTASLSFF. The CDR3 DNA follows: TGTGCCAGCAGTTTGGCGGCCGGGACAGCCTCCCTTTCGTTCTTC.

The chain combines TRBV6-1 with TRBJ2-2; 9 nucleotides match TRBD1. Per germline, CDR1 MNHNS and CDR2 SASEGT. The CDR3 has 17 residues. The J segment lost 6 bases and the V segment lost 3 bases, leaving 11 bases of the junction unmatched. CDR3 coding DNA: TGTGCCAGCAGTGACCATAGCGGACAGGGGAGTGCCGGGGAGCTGTTTTTT. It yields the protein CASSDHSGQGSAGELFF.

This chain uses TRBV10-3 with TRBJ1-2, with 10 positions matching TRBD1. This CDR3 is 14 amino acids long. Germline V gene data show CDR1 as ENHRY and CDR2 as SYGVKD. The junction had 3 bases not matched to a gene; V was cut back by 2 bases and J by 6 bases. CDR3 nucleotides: TGTGCCATCAGTGAGACCGGGACAGGGGATGGCTACACCTTC. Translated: CAISETGTGDGYTF.

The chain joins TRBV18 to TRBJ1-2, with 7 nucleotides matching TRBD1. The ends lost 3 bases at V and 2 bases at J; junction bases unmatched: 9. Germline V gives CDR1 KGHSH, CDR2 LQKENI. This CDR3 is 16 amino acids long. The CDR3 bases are TGTGCCAGCTCACCGGGACAGAGGGATAAGAACTATGGCTACACCTTC. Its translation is CASSPGQRDKNYGYTF.

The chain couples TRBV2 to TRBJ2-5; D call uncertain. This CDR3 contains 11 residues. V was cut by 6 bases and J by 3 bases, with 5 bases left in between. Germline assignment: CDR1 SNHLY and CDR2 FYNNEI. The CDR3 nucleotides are TGTGCCAGCAGGGCAGAAGAGACCCAGTACTTC. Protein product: CASRAEETQYF. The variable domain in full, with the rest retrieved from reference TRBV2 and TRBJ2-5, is EPEVTQTPSHQVTQMGQEVILRCVPISNHLYFYWYRQILGQKVEFLVSFYNNEISEKSEIFDDQFSVERPDGSNFTLKIRSTKLEDSAMYFCASRAEETQYFGPGTRLLVL.

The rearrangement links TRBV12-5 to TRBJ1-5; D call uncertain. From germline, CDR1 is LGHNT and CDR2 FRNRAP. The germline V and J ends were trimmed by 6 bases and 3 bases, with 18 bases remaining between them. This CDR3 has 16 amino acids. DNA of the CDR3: TGTGCTAGTGGCCCGCCCGGAGATGCCCCCAATCAGCCCCAGCATTTT. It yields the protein CASGPPGDAPNQPQHF.

The CDR3 region has the DNA TGTGCCTGGAGCGGGGACAGGGGGCAGGTCACTGAAGCTTTCTTT. Translated: CAWSGDRGQVTEAFF. This chain joins TRBV30 and TRBJ1-1; 12 nucleotides line up with TRBD1. The J segment lost 4 bases and the V segment lost 3 bases, leaving 6 bases of the junction unmatched. CDR3 size: 15 residues. The germline CDR1 and CDR2 sequences are GTSNPN and SVGIG (reference sequence).

DNA of the CDR3: TGTGCCAGCAGTGCAGCCTACAGGGCCCCCTACGAGCAGTACTTC. Residues: CASSAAYRAPYEQYF. The chain carries TRBV6-1 and TRBJ2-7; D might be TRBD1 (6 bases). Germline V CDR1 and CDR2: MNHNS, SASEGT. This CDR3 comprises 15 residues. Trimming stripped 4 bases from V and 2 bases from J, with 15 bases between.

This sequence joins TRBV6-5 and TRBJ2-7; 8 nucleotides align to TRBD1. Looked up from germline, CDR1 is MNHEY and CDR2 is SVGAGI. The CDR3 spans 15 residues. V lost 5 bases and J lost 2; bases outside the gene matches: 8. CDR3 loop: CASSRGQVLTYEQYF. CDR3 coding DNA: TGTGCCAGCAGTAGGGGACAGGTCCTTACCTACGAGCAGTACTTC.

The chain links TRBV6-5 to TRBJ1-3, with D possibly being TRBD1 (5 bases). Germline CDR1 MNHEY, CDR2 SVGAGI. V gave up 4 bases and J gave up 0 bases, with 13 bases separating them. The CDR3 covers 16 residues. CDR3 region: CASSSRTPRSGNTIYF. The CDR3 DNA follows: TGTGCCAGCAGTTCTAGGACACCTCGCTCTGGAAACACCATATATTTT.

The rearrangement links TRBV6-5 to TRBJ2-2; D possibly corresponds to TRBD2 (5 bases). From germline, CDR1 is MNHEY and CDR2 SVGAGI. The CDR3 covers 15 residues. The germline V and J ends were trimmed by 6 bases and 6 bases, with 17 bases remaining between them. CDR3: CASRILGPVAGELFF. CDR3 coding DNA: TGTGCCAGCAGAATACTAGGGCCCGTTGCCGGGGAGCTGTTTTTT.

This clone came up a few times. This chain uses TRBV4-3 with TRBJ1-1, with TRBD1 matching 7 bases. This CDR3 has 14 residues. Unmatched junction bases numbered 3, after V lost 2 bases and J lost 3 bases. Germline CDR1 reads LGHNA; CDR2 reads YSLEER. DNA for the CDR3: TGCGCCAGCAGCCAACAAACAGGGGACACTGAAGCTTTCTTT. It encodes CASSQQTGDTEAFF.

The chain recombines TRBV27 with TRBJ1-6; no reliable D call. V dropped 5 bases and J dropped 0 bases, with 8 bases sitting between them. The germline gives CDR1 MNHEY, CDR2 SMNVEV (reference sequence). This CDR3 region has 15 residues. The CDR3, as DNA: TGTGCCAGCAGTCGCGGCTTCTCCTATAATTCACCCCTCCACTTT. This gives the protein CASSRGFSYNSPLHF.

The CDR3 nucleotides are TGTGCCAGCAGTCTAACGCCAGGGGCTAGTGGCTACACCTTC. This sequence encodes CASSLTPGASGYTF. The rearrangement uses TRBV27 and TRBJ1-2; a possible D gene is TRBD1 (6 bases). This CDR3 has 14 amino acids. Deletions cut 5 bases from V and 7 bases from J, with 17 bases between. Looked up from germline, CDR1 is MNHEY and CDR2 is SMNVEV (reference sequence).

Here the CDR3 DNA reads TGCGCCAGCAGCCAAGATCTTAGTAGGACAACAGGGTATGGCTCCTATAATTCACCCCTCCACTTT. It yields the protein CASSQDLSRTTGYGSYNSPLHF. This chain uses TRBV4-1 with TRBJ1-6, with D possibly TRBD1 on 6 matching bases. This CDR3 has 22 residues. Trimming pared 0 bases from V and 0 bases from J, leaving 24 bases between. In germline, CDR1 is MGHRA, CDR2 YSYEKL.

CDR3 coding DNA: TGTGCTGGGACAGGGGGAAGCAACTATGGCTACACCTTC. Translating gives CAGTGGSNYGYTF. The J gene is TRBJ1-2, the V gene TRBV30; TRBD1 matches 11 bases. This CDR3 is built from 13 residues. From germline, CDR1 is GTSNPN and CDR2 SVGIG (reference sequence).

CDR3 loop: CASSSGLYNEQFF. CDR3 DNA sequence: TGTGCCAGCAGCTCGGGACTCTACAATGAGCAGTTCTTC. The chain carries TRBV11-3 and TRBJ2-1; TRBD2 is a possible D gene (6 bases). Trimming pared 4 bases from V and 3 bases from J, leaving 7 bases between. Germline V lookup: CDR1 SGHNT, CDR2 YENEEA. The CDR3 has 13 residues.